This T cell receptor (beta chain) was sequenced during a study of cytomegalovirus exposure and HLA in healthy donors. Whole-study results and caveats: About 90% or about 30% of the time was how often most TCR beta V segments were productive, according to an earlier analysis. Later analysis suggested links between common viral pathogens and several top significant clusters.

The ends were cut back, 3 bases at V and 0 bases at J, with 6 bases in the middle. The germline V gene encodes CDR1 LNHDA and CDR2 SQIVND (reference sequence). The CDR3 length is 14 residues. As for this clone: Antigen specificity is unknown.

The PCR contained 60 Vbeta and 13 Jbeta primers. Profiled with immunoSEQ multiplex PCR; TCRdb holds only in-frame clones, not every one. The sample consists of some 170,000 clones, 77% of them appearing once. This TCR was recovered from a man aged 25-45 years in good health and CMV-seropositive. Sequencing was done on a sample of PBMCs. The V and J genes are TRBV19 and TRBJ1-5; the D is unclear. The CDR3 sequence is CASSMGGSNQPQHF. The CDR3 nucleotides are TGTGCCAGTAGTATGGGAGGTAGCAATCAGCCCCAGCATTTT.